This is a list of T cell receptor beta chains from one sample in a study of T-cell memory formation after mild COVID-19. TCRdb passed the 5' RACE reads through MiXCR, listing each CDR3 protein once. The sample carries about 400,000 distinct CDR3 sequences, approximately 18% recorded once. Material for sequencing was PBMCs or a T cell subset sorted from them (not recorded which). Source of these receptors: a man between 18 and 35 years old who had mild COVID-19 (a few samples of this study predate the infection). Cell type and time point are not known. The CDR3 runs from the conserved cysteine through the conserved F or W. The D gene is left open where the match is weak. Clone sizes are given selectively: once, few, many, or a class where the clone is expanded.

j_call,d_call,v_call,clone_size,cdr3_aa,cdr3_nt
TRBJ2-1,NA,TRBV6-2/TRBV6-3,NA,CASSYSRGLNEQFF,TGTGCCAGCAGTTACTCCCGGGGCTTAAATGAGCAGTTCTTC
TRBJ2-1,NA,TRBV7-6,NA,CASSPRYGGNEQFF,TGTGCCAGCAGCCCCAGGTATGGAGGGAATGAGCAGTTCTTC
TRBJ2-7,TRBD1,TRBV4-1,many,CASSPIGTGAAYEQYF,TGCGCCAGCAGCCCGATCGGGACAGGGGCGGCCTACGAGCAGTACTTC
TRBJ2-7,TRBD2,TRBV20-1,NA,CSVLAGYEQYF,TGCAGTGTTCTAGCGGGATACGAGCAGTACTTC
TRBJ2-1,TRBD1,TRBV6-2/TRBV6-3,few,CASSYFRQGNEQFF,TGTGCCAGCAGTTACTTCCGACAGGGGAATGAGCAGTTCTTC
TRBJ2-7,TRBD1,TRBV4-1,NA,CASSGRTGGDYEQYF,TGCGCCAGCAGCGGGCGGACAGGGGGAGACTACGAGCAGTACTTC
TRBJ2-2,TRBD1,TRBV29-1,NA,CSATDRVTGELFF,TGCAGCGCCACAGACAGGGTCACCGGGGAGCTGTTTTTT
TRBJ1-3,NA,TRBV4-1,few,CASSQEWSSGNTIYF,TGCGCCAGCAGCCAAGAGTGGTCCTCTGGAAACACCATATATTTT
TRBJ2-5,NA,TRBV3-1,NA,CASSFAASAGETQYF,TGTGCCAGCAGCTTCGCCGCCAGTGCGGGAGAGACCCAGTACTTC
TRBJ2-3,NA,TRBV12-3/TRBV12-4,NA,CASRDVEDTQYF,TGTGCCAGCAGGGATGTGGAGGATACGCAGTATTTT
TRBJ2-7,NA,TRBV20-1,few,CSASPVDFSYEQYF,TGCAGTGCTAGTCCGGTGGACTTCTCCTACGAGCAGTACTTC
TRBJ2-3,NA,TRBV11-2,few,CASSPATDTQYF,TGTGCCAGCAGCCCCGCCACAGATACGCAGTATTTT
TRBJ2-3,NA,TRBV28,many,CASSLGGPTQYF,TGTGCCAGCAGTTTGGGGGGTCCTACGCAGTATTTT
TRBJ1-3,NA,TRBV7-2,once,CASRAGSGNTIYF,TGTGCCAGCAGAGCAGGGTCTGGAAACACCATATATTTT
TRBJ2-1,TRBD2,TRBV24-1,NA,CATSDLAGGANEQFF,TGTGCCACCAGTGATTTAGCGGGAGGTGCGAATGAGCAGTTCTTC
TRBJ2-3,NA,TRBV6-6,NA,CASSYQTDTQYF,TGTGCCAGCAGTTACCAGACAGATACGCAGTATTTT
TRBJ1-3,NA,TRBV20-1,NA,CSARDLRTGGNTIYF,TGCAGTGCTAGAGATTTACGGACTGGTGGAAACACCATATATTTT